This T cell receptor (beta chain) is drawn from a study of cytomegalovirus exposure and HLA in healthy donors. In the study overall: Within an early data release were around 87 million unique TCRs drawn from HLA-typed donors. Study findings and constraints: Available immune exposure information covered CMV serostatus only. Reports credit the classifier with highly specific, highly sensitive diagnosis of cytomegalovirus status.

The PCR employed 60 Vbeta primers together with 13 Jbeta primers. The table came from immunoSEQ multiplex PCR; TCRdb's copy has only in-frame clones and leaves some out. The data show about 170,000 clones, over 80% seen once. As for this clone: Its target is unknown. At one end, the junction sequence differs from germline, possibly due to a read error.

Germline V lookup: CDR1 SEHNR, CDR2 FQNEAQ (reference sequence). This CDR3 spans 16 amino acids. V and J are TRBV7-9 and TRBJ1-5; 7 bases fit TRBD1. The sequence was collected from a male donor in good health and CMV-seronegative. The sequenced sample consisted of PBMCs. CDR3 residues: CSSSLGTRGSNQPQHF. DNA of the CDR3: TGTTCCAGCAGCTTAGGGACCAGGGGGTCGAATCAGCCCCAGCATTTT.